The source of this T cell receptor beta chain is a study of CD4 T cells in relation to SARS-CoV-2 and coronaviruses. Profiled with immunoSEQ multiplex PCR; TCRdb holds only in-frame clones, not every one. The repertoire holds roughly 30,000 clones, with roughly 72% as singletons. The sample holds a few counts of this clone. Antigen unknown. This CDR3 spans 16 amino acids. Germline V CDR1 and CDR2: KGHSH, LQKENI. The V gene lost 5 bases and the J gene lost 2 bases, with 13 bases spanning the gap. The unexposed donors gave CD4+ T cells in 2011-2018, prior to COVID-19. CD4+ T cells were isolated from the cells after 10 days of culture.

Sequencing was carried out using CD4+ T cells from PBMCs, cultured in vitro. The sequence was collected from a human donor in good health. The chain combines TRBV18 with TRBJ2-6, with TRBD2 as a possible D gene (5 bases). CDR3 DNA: TGTGCCAGCTCAGCTCCTACGGGGACTGGGGCCAACGTCCTGACTTTC. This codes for CASSAPTGTGANVLTF. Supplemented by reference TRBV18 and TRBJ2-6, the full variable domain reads NAGVMQNPRHLVRRRGQEARLRCSPMKGHSHVYWYRQLPEEGLKFMVYLQKENIIDESGMPKERFSAEFPKEGPSILRIQQVVRGDSAAYFCASSAPTGTGANVLTFGAGSRLTVL.